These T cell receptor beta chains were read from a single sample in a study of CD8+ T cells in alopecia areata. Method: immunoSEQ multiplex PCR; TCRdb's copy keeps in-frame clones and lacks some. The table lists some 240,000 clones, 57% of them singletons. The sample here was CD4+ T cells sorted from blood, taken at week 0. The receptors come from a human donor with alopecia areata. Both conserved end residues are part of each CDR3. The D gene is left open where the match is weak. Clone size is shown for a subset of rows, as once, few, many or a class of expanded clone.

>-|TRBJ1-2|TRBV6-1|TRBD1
CASSDPQGDAYGYTF
TGTGCCAGCAGTGACCCACAGGGGGACGCCTATGGCTACACCTTC
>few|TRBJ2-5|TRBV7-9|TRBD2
CASSFGLAGAETQYF
TGTGCCAGCAGCTTTGGACTAGCGGGAGCGGAGACCCAGTACTTC
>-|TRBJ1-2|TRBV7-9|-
CASSFHSQSYGYTF
TGTGCCAGCAGCTTCCACAGCCAGAGCTATGGCTACACCTTC
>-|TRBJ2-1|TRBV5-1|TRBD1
CASSLGGTGPYNEQFF
TGCGCCAGCAGCTTGGGAGGGACAGGGCCGTACAATGAGCAGTTCTTC
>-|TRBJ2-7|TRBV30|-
CACRKGGNEQYF
TGTGCCTGTCGGAAGGGGGGGAACGAGCAGTACTTC
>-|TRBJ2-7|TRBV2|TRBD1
CASSYGTVSYEQYF
TGTGCCAGCAGTTACGGGACAGTCTCCTACGAGCAGTACTTC
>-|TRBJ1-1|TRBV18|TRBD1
CASSPPGTANTEAFF
TGTGCCAGCTCACCTCCTGGGACAGCGAACACTGAAGCTTTCTTT
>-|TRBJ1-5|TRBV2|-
CASSRRTSNQPQHF
TGTGCCAGCAGCAGGAGGACGAGCAATCAGCCCCAGCATTTT
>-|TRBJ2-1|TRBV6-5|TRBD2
CASRILAVGDNEQFF
TGTGCCAGCAGAATTCTAGCGGTAGGGGACAATGAGCAGTTCTTC
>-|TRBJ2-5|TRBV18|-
CASSPSGETQYF
TGTGCCAGCTCCCCCTCCGGGGAGACCCAGTACTTC
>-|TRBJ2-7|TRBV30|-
CAWSVGGVYEQYF
TGTGCCTGGAGTGTTGGCGGAGTTTACGAGCAGTACTTC
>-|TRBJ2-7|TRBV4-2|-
CASSQEGEFYEQYF
TGTGCCAGCAGCCAAGAGGGGGAGTTCTACGAGCAGTACTTC
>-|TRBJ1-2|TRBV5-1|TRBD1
CASSPDRANYGYTF
TGCGCCAGCAGCCCGGACAGGGCGAACTATGGCTACACCTTC
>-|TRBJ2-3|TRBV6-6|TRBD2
CASSPHYGGDTDTQYF
TGTGCCAGCAGCCCCCACTACGGGGGGGACACAGATACGCAGTATTTT
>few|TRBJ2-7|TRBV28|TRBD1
CASSSPDRDAYEQYF
TGTGCCAGCAGTTCGCCGGACAGGGATGCCTACGAGCAGTACTTC
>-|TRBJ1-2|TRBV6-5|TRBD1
CASSYEGQNYGYTF
TGTGCCAGCAGTTACGAGGGACAGAACTATGGCTACACCTTC
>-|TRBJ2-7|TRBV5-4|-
CASSPDRFAYEQYF
TGTGCCAGCAGCCCCGACAGGTTCGCCTACGAGCAGTACTTC
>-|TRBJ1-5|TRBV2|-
CASKGTVNQPQHF
TGTGCCAGCAAGGGCACCGTCAATCAGCCCCAGCATTTT